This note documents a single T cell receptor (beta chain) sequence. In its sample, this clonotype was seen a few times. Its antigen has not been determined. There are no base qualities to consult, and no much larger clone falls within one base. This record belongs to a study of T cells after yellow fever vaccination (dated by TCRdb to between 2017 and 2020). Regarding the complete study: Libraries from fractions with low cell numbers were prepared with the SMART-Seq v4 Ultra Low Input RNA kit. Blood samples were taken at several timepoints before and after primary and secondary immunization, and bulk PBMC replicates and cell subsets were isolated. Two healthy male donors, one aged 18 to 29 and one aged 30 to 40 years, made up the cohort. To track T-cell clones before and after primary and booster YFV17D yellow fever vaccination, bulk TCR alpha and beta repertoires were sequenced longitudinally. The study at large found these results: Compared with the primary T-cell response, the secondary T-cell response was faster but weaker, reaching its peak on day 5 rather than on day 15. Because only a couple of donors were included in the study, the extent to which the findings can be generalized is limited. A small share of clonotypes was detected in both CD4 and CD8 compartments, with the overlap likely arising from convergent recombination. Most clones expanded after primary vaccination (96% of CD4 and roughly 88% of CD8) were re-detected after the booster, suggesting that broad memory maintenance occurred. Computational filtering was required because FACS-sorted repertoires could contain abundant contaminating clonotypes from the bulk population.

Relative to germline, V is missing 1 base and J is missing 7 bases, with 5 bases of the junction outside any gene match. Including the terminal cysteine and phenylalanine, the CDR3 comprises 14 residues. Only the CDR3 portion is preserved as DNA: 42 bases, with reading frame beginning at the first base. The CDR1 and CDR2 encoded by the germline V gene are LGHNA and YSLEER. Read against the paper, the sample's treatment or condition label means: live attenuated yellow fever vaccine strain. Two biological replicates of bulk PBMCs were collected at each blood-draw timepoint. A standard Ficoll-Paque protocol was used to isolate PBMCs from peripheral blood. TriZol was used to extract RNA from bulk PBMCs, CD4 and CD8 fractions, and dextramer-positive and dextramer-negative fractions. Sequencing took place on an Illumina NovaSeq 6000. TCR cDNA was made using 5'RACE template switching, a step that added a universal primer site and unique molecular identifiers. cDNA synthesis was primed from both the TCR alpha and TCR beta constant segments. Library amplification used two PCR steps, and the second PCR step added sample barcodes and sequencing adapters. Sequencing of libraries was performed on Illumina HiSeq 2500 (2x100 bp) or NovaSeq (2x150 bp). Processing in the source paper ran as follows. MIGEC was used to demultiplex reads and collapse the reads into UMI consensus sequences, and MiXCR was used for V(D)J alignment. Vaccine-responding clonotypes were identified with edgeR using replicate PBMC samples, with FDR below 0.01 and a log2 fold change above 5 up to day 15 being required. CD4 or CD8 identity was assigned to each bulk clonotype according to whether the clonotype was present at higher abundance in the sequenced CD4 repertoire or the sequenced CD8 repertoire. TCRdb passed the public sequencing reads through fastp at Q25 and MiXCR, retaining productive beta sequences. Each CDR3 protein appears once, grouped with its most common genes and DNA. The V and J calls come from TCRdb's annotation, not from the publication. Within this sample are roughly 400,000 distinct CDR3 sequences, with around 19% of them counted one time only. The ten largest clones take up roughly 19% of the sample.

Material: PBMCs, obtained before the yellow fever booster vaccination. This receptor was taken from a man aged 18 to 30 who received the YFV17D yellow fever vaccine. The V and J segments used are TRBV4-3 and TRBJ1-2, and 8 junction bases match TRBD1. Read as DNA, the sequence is TGCGCCAGCAGCCAAGGGACAGGGAGAGGTGGCTACACCTTC. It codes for CASSQGTGRGGYTF.